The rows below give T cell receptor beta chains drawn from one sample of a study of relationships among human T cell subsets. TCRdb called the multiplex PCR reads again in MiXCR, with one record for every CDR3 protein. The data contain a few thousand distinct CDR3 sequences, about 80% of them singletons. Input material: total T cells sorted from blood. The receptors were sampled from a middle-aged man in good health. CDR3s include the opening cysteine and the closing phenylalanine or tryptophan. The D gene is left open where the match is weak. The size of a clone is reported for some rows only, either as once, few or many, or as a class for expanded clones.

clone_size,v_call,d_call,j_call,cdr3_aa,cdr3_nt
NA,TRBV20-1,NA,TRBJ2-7,CSALETSRLSLYEQYF,TGCAGTGCACTAGAGACCTCCAGACTCTCCCTCTACGAGCAGTACTTC
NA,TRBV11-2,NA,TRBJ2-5,CASSRLFREQETQYF,TGTGCCAGCAGCCGTCTGTTTAGGGAGCAAGAGACCCAGTACTTC
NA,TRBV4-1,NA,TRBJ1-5,CASSQAGPLSNQPQHF,TGCGCCAGCAGCCAAGCCGGGCCCCTTAGCAATCAGCCCCAGCATTTT
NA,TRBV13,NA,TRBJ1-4,CASSLASTALNEKLFF,TGTGCCAGCAGCTTAGCCTCGACAGCGCTTAATGAAAAACTGTTTTTT
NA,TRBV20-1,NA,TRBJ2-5,CSARRWDSPETQYF,TGCAGTGCTAGACGATGGGATAGTCCCGAGACCCAGTACTTC
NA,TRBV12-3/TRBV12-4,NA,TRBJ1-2,CASSRGGPSYTF,TGTGCCAGCAGCCGAGGAGGTCCGAGCTACACCTTC
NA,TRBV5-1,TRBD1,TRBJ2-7,CASSPGGTGGSYEQYF,TGCGCCAGCAGCCCGGGAGGGACAGGGGGTTCCTACGAGCAGTACTTC
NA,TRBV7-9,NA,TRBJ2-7,CASSFDGSGYEQYF,TGTGCCAGCAGCTTCGACGGCTCTGGCTACGAGCAGTACTTC
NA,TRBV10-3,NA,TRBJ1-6,CAISESGWPGLSLHF,TGTGCCATCAGTGAGTCGGGGTGGCCTGGTTTATCCCTCCACTTT
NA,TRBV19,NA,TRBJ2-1,CASSGSLYNEQFF,TGTGCCAGTAGTGGATCATTATACAATGAGCAGTTCTTC
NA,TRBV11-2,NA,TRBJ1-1,CASSLDWGSEAFF,TGTGCCAGCAGCTTAGACTGGGGTAGTGAAGCTTTCTTT
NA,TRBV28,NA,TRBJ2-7,CASSSSPYEQYF,TGTGCCAGCAGTTCGTCTCCCTACGAGCAGTACTTC
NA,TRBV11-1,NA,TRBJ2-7,CASSPGTGFYEQYF,TGTGCCAGCAGCCCCGGGACGGGGTTCTACGAGCAGTACTTC
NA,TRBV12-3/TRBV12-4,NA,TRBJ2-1,CASTLGQYYNEQFF,TGTGCCAGCACCTTAGGTCAGTACTACAATGAGCAGTTCTTC
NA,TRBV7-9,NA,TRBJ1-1,CASRLVRNTEAFF,TGTGCCAGCAGACTAGTCCGGAACACTGAAGCTTTCTTT
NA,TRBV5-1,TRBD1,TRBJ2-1,CASTAYPGGYYNEQFF,TGCGCCAGCACCGCCTATCCAGGGGGCTACTACAATGAGCAGTTCTTC
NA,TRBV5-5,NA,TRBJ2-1,CASSLVGDHNEQFF,TGTGCCAGCAGCTTGGTAGGGGATCACAATGAGCAGTTCTTC
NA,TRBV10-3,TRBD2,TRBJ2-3,CAISGRYTDTQYF,TGTGCCATCAGCGGGAGGTACACAGATACGCAGTATTTT
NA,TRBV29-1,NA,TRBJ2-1,CSVEPLVRGTYNEQFF,TGCAGCGTTGAACCCCTTGTCAGGGGTACCTACAATGAGCAGTTCTTC
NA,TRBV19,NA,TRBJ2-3,CASSTHLAPDTQYF,TGTGCCAGTAGTACCCACCTAGCGCCAGATACGCAGTATTTT
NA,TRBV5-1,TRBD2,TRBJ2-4,CASSYYTGTRRVKNIQYF,TGCGCCAGCAGCTACTACACCGGGACTAGAAGGGTCAAAAACATTCAGTACTTC
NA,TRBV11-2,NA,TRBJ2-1,CASSSMAQLLQFF,TGTGCCAGCAGCTCCATGGCCCAGTTGTTGCAGTTCTTC
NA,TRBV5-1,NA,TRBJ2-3,CASGTAFTDTQYF,TGCGCCTCCGGGACGGCCTTCACAGATACGCAGTATTTT
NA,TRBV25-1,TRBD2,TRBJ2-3,CASSLAGGPDTQYF,TGTGCCAGCAGCCTAGCGGGGGGGCCAGATACGCAGTATTTT
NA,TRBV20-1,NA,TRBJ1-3,CSAEVTGSGNTIYF,TGCAGTGCTGAGGTGACGGGTTCTGGAAACACCATATATTTT
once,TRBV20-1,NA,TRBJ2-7,CSARAYNGGPGEQYF,TGCAGTGCTAGAGCCTACAACGGGGGGCCGGGAGAGCAGTACTTC
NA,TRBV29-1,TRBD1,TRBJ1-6,CSVGQGNSPLHF,TGCAGCGTTGGACAGGGAAACTCACCCCTCCACTTT
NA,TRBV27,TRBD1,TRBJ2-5,CASRAGGGETQYF,TGTGCCAGCAGGGCAGGGGGCGGAGAGACCCAGTACTTC
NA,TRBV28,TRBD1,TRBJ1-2,CASSHRGDYGYTF,TGTGCCAGCAGTCACAGGGGGGACTATGGCTACACCTTC
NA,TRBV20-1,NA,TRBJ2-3,CSAKPFTSSGDTQYF,TGCAGTGCTAAACCTTTTACTAGCAGTGGAGATACGCAGTATTTT
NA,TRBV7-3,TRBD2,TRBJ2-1,CASSSGTSVYNEQFF,TGTGCCAGCAGCTCCGGGACTAGCGTTTACAATGAGCAGTTCTTC
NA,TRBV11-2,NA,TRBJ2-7,CASSLRVVSYEQYF,TGTGCCAGCAGCTTGCGGGTGGTGTCCTACGAGCAGTACTTC
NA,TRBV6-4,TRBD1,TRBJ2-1,CASTIGTGPYNEQFF,TGTGCCAGCACTATAGGGACAGGGCCCTACAATGAGCAGTTCTTC
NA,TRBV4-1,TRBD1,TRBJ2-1,CASSQGGQGHNEQFF,TGCGCCAGCAGCCAAGGGGGACAGGGACACAATGAGCAGTTCTTC
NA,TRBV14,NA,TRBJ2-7,CASSLADPLLQTYEQYF,TGTGCCAGCAGCCTAGCTGACCCGCTCCTTCAAACCTACGAGCAGTACTTC
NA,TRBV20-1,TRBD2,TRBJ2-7,CSGSLAAYEQYF,TGCAGTGGGAGTCTAGCGGCCTACGAGCAGTACTTC
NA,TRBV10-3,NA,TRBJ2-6,CAISESDSGANVLTF,TGTGCCATCAGTGAGTCAGACTCTGGGGCCAACGTCCTGACTTTC
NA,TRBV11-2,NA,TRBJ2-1,CASSLEAGSREQFF,TGTGCCAGCAGCTTAGAGGCAGGATCCCGTGAGCAGTTCTTC
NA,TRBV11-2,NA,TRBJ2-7,CASSLGARGRSSYEQYF,TGTGCCAGCAGCTTAGGGGCCCGTGGCAGAAGCTCCTACGAGCAGTACTTC
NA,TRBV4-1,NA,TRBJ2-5,CASSQDTYQETQYF,TGCGCCAGCAGCCAAGATACGTACCAAGAGACCCAGTACTTC
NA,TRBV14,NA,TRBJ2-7,CASSQGDPYEQYF,TGTGCCAGCAGCCAAGGCGACCCCTACGAGCAGTACTTC
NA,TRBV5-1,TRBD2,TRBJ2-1,CASSLDGGRYNEQFF,TGCGCCAGCAGCTTGGACGGCGGGAGGTACAATGAGCAGTTCTTC
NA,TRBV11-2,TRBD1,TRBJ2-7,CASSEGQGASYEQYF,TGTGCCAGCAGCGAAGGACAGGGGGCCTCCTACGAGCAGTACTTC
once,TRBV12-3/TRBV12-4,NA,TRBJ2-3,CASSVISDTQYF,TGTGCCAGCAGTGTTATATCAGATACGCAGTATTTT
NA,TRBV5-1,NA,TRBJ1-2,CASSLTGYGYTF,TGCGCCAGCAGCTTGACTGGGTATGGCTACACCTTC
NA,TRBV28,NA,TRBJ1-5,CASTPSGSNQPQHF,TGTGCCAGCACCCCATCAGGGTCCAATCAGCCCCAGCATTTT
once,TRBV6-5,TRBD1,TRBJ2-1,CASSPTGQGHNEQFF,TGTGCCAGCAGTCCTACGGGACAGGGTCACAATGAGCAGTTCTTC
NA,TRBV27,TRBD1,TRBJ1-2,CASSLLGGTVSYGYTF,TGTGCCAGCAGTTTACTAGGCGGGACAGTAAGCTATGGCTACACCTTC
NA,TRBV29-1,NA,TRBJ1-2,CSVPGRGDGYTF,TGCAGCGTCCCCGGACGGGGGGATGGCTACACCTTC
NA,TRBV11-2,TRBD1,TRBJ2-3,CASSLDHWTGRTQYF,TGTGCCAGCAGCTTAGACCATTGGACAGGAAGGACGCAGTATTTT
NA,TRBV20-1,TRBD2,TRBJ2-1,CSARAERAGGSSEQFF,TGCAGTGCTAGAGCCGAAAGGGCGGGAGGATCCAGTGAGCAGTTCTTC
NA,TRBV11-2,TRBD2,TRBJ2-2,CASSFPSGGAGELFF,TGTGCCAGCAGCTTCCCTAGCGGGGGGGCCGGGGAGCTGTTTTTT
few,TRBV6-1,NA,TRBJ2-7,CAAAGQTYEQYF,TGTGCCGCCGCGGGACAGACCTACGAGCAGTACTTC
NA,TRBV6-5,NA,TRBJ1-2,CASSPGPTNYGYTF,TGTGCCAGCAGTCCGGGACCCACTAACTATGGCTACACCTTC
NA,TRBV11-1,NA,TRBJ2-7,CASSFTAGDFGAYEQYF,TGTGCCAGCAGCTTTACGGCCGGCGACTTTGGAGCCTACGAGCAGTACTTC
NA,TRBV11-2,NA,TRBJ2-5,CASAEETQYF,TGTGCCAGCGCAGAAGAGACCCAGTACTTC
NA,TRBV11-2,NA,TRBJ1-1,CASSTRTNYTEAFF,TGTGCCAGCAGCACCCGGACGAACTACACTGAAGCTTTCTTT
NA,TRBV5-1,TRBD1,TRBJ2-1,CASTGQGASEQFF,TGCGCCAGCACCGGACAGGGGGCATCTGAGCAGTTCTTC
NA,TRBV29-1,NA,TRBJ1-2,CSVGGVGYNGYTF,TGCAGCGTTGGAGGGGTCGGGTATAATGGCTACACCTTC
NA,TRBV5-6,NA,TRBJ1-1,CASSFGGPEAFF,TGTGCCAGCAGCTTCGGGGGGCCTGAAGCTTTCTTT